Listed here is a single T cell receptor (beta chain). Its antigen is unknown. One end of the junction does not line up with germline, which may come from a read error. These data belong to a study of cytomegalovirus exposure and HLA in healthy donors. The germline V gene encodes CDR1 SQVTM and CDR2 ANQGSEA. The CDR3 spans 14 residues. This PCR relied on a set of 60 Vbeta primers and 13 Jbeta primers. Here immunoSEQ multiplex PCR was the method, and the copy in TCRdb shows in-frame clones only, minus some. The profile shows under 200,000 clones, about 70% of them singletons. Study-wide points: It was reportedly the case that the classifier diagnosed cytomegalovirus status with high specificity and sensitivity. Of the V segments, some could not be distinguished, including TRBV6-2 and TRBV6-3, and were excluded. Researchers catalogued some 160 TCR beta chains as cytomegalovirus-associated. As a later analysis showed, a missense DCLRE1C variant was linked to trimming of TCR beta V- and J-genes.

The chain joins TRBV29-1 to TRBJ2-1, with TRBD2 as a possible D gene (6 bases). Sequenced sample: PBMCs. The clonotype originates from a woman under 30 in good health and CMV-seropositive. The CDR3 DNA reads TGCAGCGTTGTATCGCGGGGTCTATACAATGGGCAGTTCTTC. Its protein is CSVVSRGLYNGQFF.